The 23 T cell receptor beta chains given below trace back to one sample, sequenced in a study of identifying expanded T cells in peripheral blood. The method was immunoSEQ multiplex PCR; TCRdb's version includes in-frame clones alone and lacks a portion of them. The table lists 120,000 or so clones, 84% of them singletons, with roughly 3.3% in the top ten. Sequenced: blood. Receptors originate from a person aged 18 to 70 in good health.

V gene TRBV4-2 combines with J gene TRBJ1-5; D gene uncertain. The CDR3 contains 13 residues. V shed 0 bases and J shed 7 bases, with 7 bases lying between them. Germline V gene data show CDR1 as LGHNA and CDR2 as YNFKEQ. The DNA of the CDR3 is TGTGCCAGCAGCCAAGAAGGATTCCAGCCCCAGCATTTT. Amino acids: CASSQEGFQPQHF.

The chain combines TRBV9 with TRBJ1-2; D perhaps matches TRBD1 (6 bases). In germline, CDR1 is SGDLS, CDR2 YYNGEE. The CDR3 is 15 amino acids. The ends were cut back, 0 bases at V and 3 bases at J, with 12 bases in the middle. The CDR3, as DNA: TGTGCCAGCAGCGTAGCCAGGGGAGGGGACTATGGCTACACCTTC. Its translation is CASSVARGGDYGYTF.

The CDR3 DNA sequence: TGTGCCAGCAGTGGGGGCGCGGGGCCAAAACTGTTTTTT. This encodes CASSGGAGPKLFF. The genes are TRBV6-1 and TRBJ1-4, with D perhaps TRBD1 (5 bases). Germline values: CDR1 MNHNS, CDR2 SASEGT. The CDR3 loop spans 13 amino acids. Trimming removed 4 bases at V and 10 bases at J, with 13 bases between.

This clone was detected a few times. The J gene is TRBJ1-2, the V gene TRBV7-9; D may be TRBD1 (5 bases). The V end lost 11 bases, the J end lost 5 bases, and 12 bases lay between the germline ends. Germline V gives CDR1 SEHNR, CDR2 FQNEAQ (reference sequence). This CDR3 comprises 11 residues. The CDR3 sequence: CAVVKGYGYTF. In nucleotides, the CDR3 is TGTGCCGTGGTGAAGGGGTATGGCTACACCTTC.

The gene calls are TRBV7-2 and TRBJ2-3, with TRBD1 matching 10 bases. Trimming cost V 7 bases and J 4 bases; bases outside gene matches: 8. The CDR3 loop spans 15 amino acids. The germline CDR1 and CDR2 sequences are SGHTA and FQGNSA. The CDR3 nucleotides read TGTGCCAGCAACCGACAGGGGGCGCGATCAGATACGCAGTATTTT. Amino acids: CASNRQGARSDTQYF.

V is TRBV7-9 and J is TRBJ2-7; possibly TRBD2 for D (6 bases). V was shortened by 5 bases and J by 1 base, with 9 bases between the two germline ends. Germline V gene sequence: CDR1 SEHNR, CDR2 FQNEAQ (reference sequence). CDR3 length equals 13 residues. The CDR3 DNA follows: TGTGCCAGCAGCCCCCGGGGGTCCTACGAGCAGTACTTC. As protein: CASSPRGSYEQYF.

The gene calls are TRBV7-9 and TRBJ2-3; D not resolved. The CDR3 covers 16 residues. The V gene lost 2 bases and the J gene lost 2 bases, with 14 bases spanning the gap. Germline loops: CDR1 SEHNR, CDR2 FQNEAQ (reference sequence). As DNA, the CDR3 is TGTGCCAGCAGCTTAAGAGTTTCCAGATCCACAGATACGCAGTATTTT. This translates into CASSLRVSRSTDTQYF.

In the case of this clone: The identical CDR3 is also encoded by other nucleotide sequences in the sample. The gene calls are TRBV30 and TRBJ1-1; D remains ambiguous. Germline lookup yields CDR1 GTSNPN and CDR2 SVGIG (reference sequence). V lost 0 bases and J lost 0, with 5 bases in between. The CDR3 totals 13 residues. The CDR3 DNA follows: TGTGCCTGGAGTGTACGGGTGAACACTGAAGCTTTCTTT. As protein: CAWSVRVNTEAFF. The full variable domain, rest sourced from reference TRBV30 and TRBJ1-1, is SQTIHQWPATLVQPVGSPLSLECTVEGTSNPNLYWYRQAAGRGLQLLFYSVGIGQISSEVPQNLSASRPQDRQFILSSKKLLLSDSGFYLCAWSVRVNTEAFFGQGTRLTVV.

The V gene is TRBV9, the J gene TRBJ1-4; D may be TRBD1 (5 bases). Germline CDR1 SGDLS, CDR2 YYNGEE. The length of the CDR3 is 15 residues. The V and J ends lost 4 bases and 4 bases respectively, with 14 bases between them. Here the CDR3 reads CASSRLQGFNEKLFF. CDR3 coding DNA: TGTGCCAGCAGCCGACTTCAGGGATTTAATGAAAAACTGTTTTTT.

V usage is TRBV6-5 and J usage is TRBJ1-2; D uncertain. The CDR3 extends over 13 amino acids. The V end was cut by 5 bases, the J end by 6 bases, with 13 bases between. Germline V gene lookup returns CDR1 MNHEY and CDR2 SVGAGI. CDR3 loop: CASSTIRSDGYTF. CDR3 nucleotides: TGTGCCAGCAGTACGATCAGGAGTGATGGCTACACCTTC.

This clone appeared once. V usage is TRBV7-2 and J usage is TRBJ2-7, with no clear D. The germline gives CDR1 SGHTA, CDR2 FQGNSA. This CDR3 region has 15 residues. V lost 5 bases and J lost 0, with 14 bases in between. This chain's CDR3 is CASSTRALGSYEQYF. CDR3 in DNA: TGTGCCAGCAGCACAAGAGCCTTGGGCTCCTACGAGCAGTACTTC.

The CDR3 sequence is CASSLSPDRSGNTIYF. The CDR3 DNA is TGTGCCAGCTCCCTAAGCCCGGACAGATCCGGAAACACCATATATTTT. The chain joins TRBV18 to TRBJ1-3, with D possibly matching TRBD1 (6 bases). Trimming removed 6 bases at V and 4 bases at J, with 19 bases between. The CDR3 spans 16 residues. Germline lookup yields CDR1 KGHSH and CDR2 LQKENI.

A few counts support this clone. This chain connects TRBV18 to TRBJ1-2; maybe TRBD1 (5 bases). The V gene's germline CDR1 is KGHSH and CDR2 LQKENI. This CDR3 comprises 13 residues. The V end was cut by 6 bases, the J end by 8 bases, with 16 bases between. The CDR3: CASSPDRSYGYTF. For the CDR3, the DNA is TGTGCCAGCTCGCCTGACAGATCCTACGGCTACACCTTC.

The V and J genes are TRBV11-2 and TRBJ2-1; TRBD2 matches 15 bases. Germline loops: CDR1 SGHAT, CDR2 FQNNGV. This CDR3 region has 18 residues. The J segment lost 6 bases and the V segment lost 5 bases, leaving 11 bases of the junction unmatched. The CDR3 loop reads CASSQFRTSGGAGNEQFF. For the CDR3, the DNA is TGTGCCAGCAGCCAATTTAGGACTAGCGGGGGGGCTGGCAATGAGCAGTTCTTC.

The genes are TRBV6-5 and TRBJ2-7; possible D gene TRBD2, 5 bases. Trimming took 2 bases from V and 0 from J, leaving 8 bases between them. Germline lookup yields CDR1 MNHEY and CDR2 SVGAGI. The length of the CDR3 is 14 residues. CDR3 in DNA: TGTGCCAGCAGTTACCGGGGTTACTCCTACGAGCAGTACTTC. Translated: CASSYRGYSYEQYF.

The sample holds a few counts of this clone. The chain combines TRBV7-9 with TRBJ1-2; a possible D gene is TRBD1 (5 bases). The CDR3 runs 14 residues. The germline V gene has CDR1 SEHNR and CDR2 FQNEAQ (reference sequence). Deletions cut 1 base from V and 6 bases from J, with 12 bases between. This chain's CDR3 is CASSLGNRLDGYTF. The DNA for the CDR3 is TGTGCCAGCAGCTTAGGCAACAGGTTGGATGGCTACACCTTC.

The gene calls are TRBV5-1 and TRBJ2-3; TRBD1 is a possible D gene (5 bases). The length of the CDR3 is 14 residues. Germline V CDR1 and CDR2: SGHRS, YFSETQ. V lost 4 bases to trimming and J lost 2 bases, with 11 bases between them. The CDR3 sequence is CASSAGHNTDTQYF. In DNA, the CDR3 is TGCGCCAGCAGCGCAGGACACAACACAGATACGCAGTATTTT.

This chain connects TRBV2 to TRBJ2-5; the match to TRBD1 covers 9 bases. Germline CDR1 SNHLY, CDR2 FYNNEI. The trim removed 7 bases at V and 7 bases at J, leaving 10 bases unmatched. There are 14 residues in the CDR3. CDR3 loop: CASKLGQGSGTQYF. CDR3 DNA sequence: TGTGCCAGCAAATTGGGACAGGGCTCGGGGACCCAGTACTTC.

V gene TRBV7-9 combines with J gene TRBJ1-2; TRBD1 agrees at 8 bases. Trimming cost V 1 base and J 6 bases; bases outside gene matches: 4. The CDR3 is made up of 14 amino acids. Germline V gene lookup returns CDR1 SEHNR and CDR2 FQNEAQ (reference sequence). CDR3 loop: CASSLGTGYDGYTF. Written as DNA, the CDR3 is TGTGCCAGCAGCTTAGGGACAGGGTATGATGGCTACACCTTC.

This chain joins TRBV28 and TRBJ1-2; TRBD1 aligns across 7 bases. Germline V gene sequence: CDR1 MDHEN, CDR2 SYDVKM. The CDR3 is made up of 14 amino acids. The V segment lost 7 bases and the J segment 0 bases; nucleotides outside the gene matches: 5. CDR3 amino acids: CASIGTASNYGYTF. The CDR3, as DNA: TGTGCCAGCATAGGGACAGCATCTAACTATGGCTACACCTTC.

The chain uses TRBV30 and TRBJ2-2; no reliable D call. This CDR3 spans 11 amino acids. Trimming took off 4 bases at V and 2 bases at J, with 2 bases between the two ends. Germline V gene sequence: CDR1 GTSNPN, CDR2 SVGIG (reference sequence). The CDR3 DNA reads TGTGCCTGGAAAAACACCGGGGAGCTGTTTTTT. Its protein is CAWKNTGELFF.

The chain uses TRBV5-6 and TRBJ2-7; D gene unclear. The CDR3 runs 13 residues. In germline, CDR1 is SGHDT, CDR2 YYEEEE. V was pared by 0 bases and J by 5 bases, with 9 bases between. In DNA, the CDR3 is TGTGCCAGCAGCTTGGCCTATTTCCACGAGCAGTACTTC. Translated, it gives CASSLAYFHEQYF.

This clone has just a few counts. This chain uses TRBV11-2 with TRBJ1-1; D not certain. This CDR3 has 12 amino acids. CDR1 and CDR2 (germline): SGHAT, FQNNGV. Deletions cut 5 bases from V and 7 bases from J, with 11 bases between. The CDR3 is CASSQGPYEAFF. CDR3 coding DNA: TGTGCCAGCAGCCAAGGGCCATATGAAGCTTTCTTT.